The rows below give T cell receptor beta chains drawn from one sample of a study of cytomegalovirus exposure and HLA in healthy donors. Sequencing used immunoSEQ multiplex PCR; TCRdb keeps in-frame clones, though not all of them. This sample's table has just over 200,000 clones. Sequencing was carried out using PBMCs. The receptors shown here come from a girl aged 2 to 10 in good health and CMV-seropositive. Both conserved end residues are part of each CDR3. A D gene is named only where the DNA matches it firmly.

>TRBV6-4|TRBD2|TRBJ2-7
CARRPHGLARTYEQYF
>TRBV2|TRBD2|TRBJ2-3
CASSELASGDTRF
>TRBV30|NA|TRBJ1-2
CAWSQQGSYGYTF
>TRBV9|TRBD1|TRBJ1-1
CASSVGTGAGSEAFF
>TRBV7-2|TRBD2|TRBJ2-1
CASSFSGRAYNEQFF
>TRBV2|NA|TRBJ2-1
CASSGDQGGEQFF
>TRBV6-1|TRBD1|TRBJ2-1
CASSADRAGEQFF
>TRBV27|TRBD2|TRBJ2-6
CASSLLAGGPGANVLTF
>TRBV19|TRBD2|TRBJ2-5
CASSGRAGETQYF
>TRBV27|NA|TRBJ1-4
CASSLSHGSTNEKLFF
>TRBV28|NA|TRBJ1-1
CASSPLIGDFRNTEAFF
>TRBV2|NA|TRBJ2-3
CASRAKSGSSTDTQYF
>TRBV7-2|NA|TRBJ1-1
CASSFRTGNSPEAFF
>TRBV12-5|TRBD1|TRBJ1-3
CASGPGGTGNTIYF
>TRBV7-6|TRBD1|TRBJ1-1
CASSLATGETNTEAFF